The T cell receptor (beta chain) described here comes from a study of massively parallel sequencing of T cell beta chains (dated by TCRdb to the late 2000s). Context from the whole study: Using 5'-RACE, Illumina short-read sequencing and a dedicated short-read assembly strategy, the study profiled the diversity of human TCR beta CDR3 in peripheral blood.

Beyond this particular receptor, the publication reports: Since the RNA was pooled from many donors, the results show population-average clonotype abundance and not the repertoire of any individual. Preferential PCR amplification of some TRBV and TRBJ sequences may have skewed the reported gene usage frequencies. Most clonotypes (21,973 of 33,664) were supported by a single sequence read, by which apparent diversity could in principle be inflated. When the data were subsampled, the number of clonotypes climbed linearly as read number increased, indicating that sequencing depth was far from saturation. Within the approximately 35,000 distinct clonotypes, single-copy clonotypes accounted for 55% to 80% of clonotypes but just roughly 20% of assemblies. A unique TRBV gene could be assigned to only around 23,000 (around 70%) of the clonotypes. CDR3 beta lengths ranging from 21 to 81 nucleotides were observed, with a peak at 45 nucleotides.

This clonotype was counted a few times. Its target antigen remains unknown. Per-nucleotide qualities are absent, and no much larger clonotype sits a single base away. Sequencing relied on an Illumina Genome Analyzer II. Two rounds of nested PCR with TRBC1/TRBC2-specific primers produced a RACE product of about 520 bp, and the RACE product was then gel-purified. First-strand cDNA was made with a TRBC-specific primer plus a template-switching oligonucleotide, which provided a 5' anchor for RACE. Because the RACE amplicon was too long to sequence directly with short reads, the RACE amplicon was concatemerized by ligation and then sheared by sonication. PAGE was used to isolate a size fraction of 100 to 300 bp, and that fraction then underwent shotgun sequencing on the Illumina platform. In separate runs on an Illumina GAII, sequencing yielded 18.8 million 36-nt reads and 21.7 million 50-nt single-end reads. On the study's bioinformatics: Assembly of the pooled around 40 million reads was performed with iSSAKE using parameters -m 15, -o 2 and -r 0.7. Seeds for the de novo CDR3 beta assemblies came from reads aligning to the ends of Ensembl TRBV gene predictions that carried unmatched junctional bases. Clonotype abundance was estimated as the number of matching assembled contigs, not raw read depth. Of the assembled clonotypes, some 2,100 (roughly 5.9%) were found to have in-frame stop codons and were removed, so that around 34,000 productive clonotypes were retained. Of the roughly 290 unique TCR sequences obtained by Sanger sequencing of cloned RACE products, around 70% were also present in the Illumina assembly. TCRdb trimmed the raw reads at Q25, called clones with MiXCR and kept productive beta chains. When rows share a CDR3 protein, they turn into one entry using the most common DNA and genes. These V and J calls are TCRdb output, not the study's own analysis. The sample table lists about 4,200 distinct CDR3 sequences, roughly two fifths of them with a count of one. The biggest ten clones account for just under 3% of the sample.

Everyone in the donor pool was aged about 18 to 45 years, and the pool included 350 to 400 males and about 150 females. From approximately 160 liters of pooled peripheral blood, peripheral leukocyte polyA+ RNA was isolated. The starting material was a commercial mRNA preparation from normal human peripheral blood leukocytes pooled from roughly 500 individuals. The specimen sequenced was commercial RNA from peripheral blood pooled from many donors. This TCR came from a pool of human donors in good health; the sample was commercial RNA pooled from many donors.

The encoded CDR3 is CSVEATGSGDEQFF. The DNA is TGCAGCGTTGAAGCAACAGGGTCGGGCGATGAGCAGTTCTTC. The chain is made from TRBV29-1 and TRBJ2-1; TRBD1 is perhaps the D gene, given 6 matching bases. The CDR3, from cysteine to phenylalanine, totals 14 residues. The only DNA kept is the CDR3, 42 bases in frame from the first base. V is pared back by 1 base and J by 8 bases, with 15 bases lying between the germline termini. CDR1 SQVTM and CDR2 ANQGSEA are derived from the germline V gene.